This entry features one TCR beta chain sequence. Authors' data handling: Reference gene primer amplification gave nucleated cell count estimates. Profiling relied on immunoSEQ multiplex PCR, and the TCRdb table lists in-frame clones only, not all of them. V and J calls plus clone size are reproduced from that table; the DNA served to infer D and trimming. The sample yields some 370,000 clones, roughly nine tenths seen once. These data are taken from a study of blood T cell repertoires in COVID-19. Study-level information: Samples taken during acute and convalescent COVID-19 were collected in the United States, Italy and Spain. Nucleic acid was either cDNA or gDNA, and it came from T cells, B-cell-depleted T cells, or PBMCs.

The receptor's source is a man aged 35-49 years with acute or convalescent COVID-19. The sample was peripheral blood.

The CDR3 reads CATHRGHEKLFF. CDR3 DNA: TGTGCCACTCACAGGGGGCACGAAAAACTGTTTTTT. The J gene is TRBJ1-4, the V gene TRBV28; 9 bases are a match to TRBD1. Germline V gene data show CDR1 as MDHEN and CDR2 as SYDVKM. Trimming at V came to 10 bases and at J to 8 bases, leaving 5 bases not matched to a gene. This CDR3 is built from 12 residues.